One T cell receptor beta chain is described in this entry. The sample originates from a study of blood T cell repertoires in COVID-19. Study information: Some COVID-19 samples were acute and others convalescent; all came from the United States, Italy and Spain.

Germline assignment: CDR1 SGHVS and CDR2 FQNEAQ. This CDR3 has 12 residues. With 5 bases removed from V and 3 bases from J, the gap between germline ends came to 7 bases. Sequencing used immunoSEQ multiplex PCR; TCRdb keeps in-frame clones, though not all of them. There are 200,000 to 250,000 clones in the sample; approximately 80% occur only once, and just under 20% lies in the top ten. The TCR was taken from a man between 25 and 39 years old with active or convalescent COVID-19. The chain uses TRBV7-8 and TRBJ1-1; D gene ambiguous. Sequenced sample: peripheral blood. CDR3 DNA: TGTGCCAGCAGCATAAGAGACACTGAAGCTTTCTTT. Its protein is CASSIRDTEAFF. Variable domain in full (rest from reference TRBV7-8 and TRBJ1-1): GAGVSQSPRYKVAKRGQDVALRCDPISGHVSLFWYQQALGQGPEFLTYFQNEAQLDKSGLPSDRFFAERPEGSVSTLKIQRTQQEDSAVYLCASSIRDTEAFFGQGTRLTVV.